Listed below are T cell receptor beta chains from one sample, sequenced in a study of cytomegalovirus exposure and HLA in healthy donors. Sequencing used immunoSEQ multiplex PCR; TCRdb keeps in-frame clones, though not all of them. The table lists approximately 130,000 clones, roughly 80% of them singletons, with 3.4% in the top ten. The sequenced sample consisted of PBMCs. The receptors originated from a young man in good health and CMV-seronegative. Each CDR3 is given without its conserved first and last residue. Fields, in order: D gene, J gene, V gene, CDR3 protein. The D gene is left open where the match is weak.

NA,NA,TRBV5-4,ASSFNRDAYEQY
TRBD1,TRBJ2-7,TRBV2,ASSPGTGEVRAT
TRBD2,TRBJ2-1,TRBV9,ASSPRTSGVSYNEQF
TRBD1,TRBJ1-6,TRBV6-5,ASSFPGQGSPLH
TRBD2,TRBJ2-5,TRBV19,ASSQSSGAHQETQY
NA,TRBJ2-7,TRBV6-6,ASSGTPNSYEQY
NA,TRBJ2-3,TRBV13,ASSSVWGESTDTQY
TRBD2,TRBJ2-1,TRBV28,ASSLFGLAGVPSYNEQF
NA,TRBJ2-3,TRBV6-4,ASSPTGTDTQY
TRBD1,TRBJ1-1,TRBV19,ATRTGNMNTEAF
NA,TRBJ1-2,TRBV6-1,ASSEAVGASGYT
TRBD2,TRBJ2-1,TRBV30,AWTSGYYNEQF
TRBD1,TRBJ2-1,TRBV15,ATSRAGTVYNEQF
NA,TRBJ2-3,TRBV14,ASSQYTDTQY
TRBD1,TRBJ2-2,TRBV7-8,ASSSRVIRDSGGELF
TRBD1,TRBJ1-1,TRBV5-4,ASSSGGGQAEAF
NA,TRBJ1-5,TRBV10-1,ASSDRAGQPQH
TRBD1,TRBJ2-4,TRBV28,ASSFLTGKNIQY
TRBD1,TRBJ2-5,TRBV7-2,ASSTSQGGAETQY
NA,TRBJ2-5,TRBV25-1,ASSARGSETQY
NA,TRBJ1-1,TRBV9,ASSAQVEAF
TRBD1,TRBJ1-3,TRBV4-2,ASSHSTGGRNTIY
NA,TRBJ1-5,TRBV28,ASIYSGGGNQPQH
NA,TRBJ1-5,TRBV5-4,ASSLGGRTNQPQH
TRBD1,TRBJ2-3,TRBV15,ATSRDPGTGTDTQY
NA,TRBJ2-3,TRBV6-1,ASSGLSVLTDTQY
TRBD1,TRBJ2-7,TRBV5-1,ASSRGQGVGEQY
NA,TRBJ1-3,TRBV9,ASSVASGGASTGNTIY
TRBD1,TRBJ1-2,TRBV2,ASSRDRVNYGYT
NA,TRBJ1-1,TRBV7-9,ASSLIMRNTEAF
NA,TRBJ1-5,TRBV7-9,ASSVDRDMDQPQH
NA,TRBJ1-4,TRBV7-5,ARGLSRARDEKLF
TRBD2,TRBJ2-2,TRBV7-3,ASSSTSGGNTGELF
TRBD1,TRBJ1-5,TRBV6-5,ASSRGQGGQPQH
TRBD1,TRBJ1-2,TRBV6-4,ASSQGLGTGTLRGYT
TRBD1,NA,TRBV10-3,AISEGGITGELF
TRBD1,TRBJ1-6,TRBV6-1,ASSAQGVHSPLH
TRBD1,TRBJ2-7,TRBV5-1,ASNLSGQGTGEQY
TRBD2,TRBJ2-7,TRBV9,ASSIGLAGTYEQY
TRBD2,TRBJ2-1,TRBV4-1,ASSPYAGTSGTNEQF
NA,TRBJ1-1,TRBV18,ASSLIQGTEAF
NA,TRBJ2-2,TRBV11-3,ASSRPGATTGELF
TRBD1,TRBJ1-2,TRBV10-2,ASRLGQGGYGYT
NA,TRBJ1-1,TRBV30,AWSVPPGRTEAF
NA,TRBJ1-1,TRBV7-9,ASRAGITYTEAF